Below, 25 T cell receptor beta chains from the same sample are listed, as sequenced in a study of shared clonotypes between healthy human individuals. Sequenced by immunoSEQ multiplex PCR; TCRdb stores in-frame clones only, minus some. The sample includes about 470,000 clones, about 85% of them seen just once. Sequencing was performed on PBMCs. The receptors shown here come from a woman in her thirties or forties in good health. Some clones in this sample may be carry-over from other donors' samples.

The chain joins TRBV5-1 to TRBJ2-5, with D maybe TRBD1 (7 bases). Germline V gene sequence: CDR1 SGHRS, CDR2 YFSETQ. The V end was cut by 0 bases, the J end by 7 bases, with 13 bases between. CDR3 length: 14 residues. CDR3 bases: TGCGCCAGCAGCTTGGAGGGGGCTAGCGCGACCCAGTACTTC. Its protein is CASSLEGASATQYF.

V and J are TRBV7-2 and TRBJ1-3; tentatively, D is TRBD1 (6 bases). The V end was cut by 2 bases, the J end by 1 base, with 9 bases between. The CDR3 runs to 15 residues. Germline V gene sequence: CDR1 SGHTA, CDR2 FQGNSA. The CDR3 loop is CASSLQTGSGNTIYF. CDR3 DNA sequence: TGTGCCAGCAGCTTACAGACAGGATCTGGAAACACCATATATTTT.

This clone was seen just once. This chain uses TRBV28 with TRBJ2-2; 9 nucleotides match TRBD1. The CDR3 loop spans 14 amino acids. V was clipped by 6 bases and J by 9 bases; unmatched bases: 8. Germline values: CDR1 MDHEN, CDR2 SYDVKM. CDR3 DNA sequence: TGTGCCAGCAGCTTGGGGACAGGGTGGCGGGAGCTGTTTTTT. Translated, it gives CASSLGTGWRELFF.

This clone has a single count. CDR3 coding DNA: TGTGCCAGTAGTGGACGATTAGCGGGAGAGACAGATACGCAGTATTTT. Translating it yields CASSGRLAGETDTQYF. This chain uses TRBV19 with TRBJ2-3, with 9 bases identical to TRBD2. Germline loops: CDR1 LNHDA, CDR2 SQIVND (reference sequence). Trimming took 5 bases from V and 3 from J; bases not matched to a gene: 9. The length of the CDR3 is 16 residues.

DNA for the CDR3: TGTGCCAGCAGCACCTTAGCGGGACAAGAGACCCAGTACTTC. Translated, it gives CASSTLAGQETQYF. V and J are TRBV5-4 and TRBJ2-5; 8 nucleotides agree with TRBD2. Germline-derived CDR1 and CDR2 are SGHNT and YYREEE (reference sequence). The CDR3 is 14 amino acids. V lost 4 bases to trimming and J lost 2 bases; unmatched junction nucleotides: 4.

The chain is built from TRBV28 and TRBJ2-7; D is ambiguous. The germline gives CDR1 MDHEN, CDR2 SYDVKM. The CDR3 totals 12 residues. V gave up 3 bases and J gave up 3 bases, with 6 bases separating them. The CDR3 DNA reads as TGTGCCAGCAGTTTCTCTAACTACGAGCAGTACTTC. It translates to CASSFSNYEQYF.

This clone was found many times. The CDR3 nucleotides are TGTGCCAGCAGCCCTCCTCTAGCGGGAGGTAAGGAGCAGTTCTTC. Translation gives CASSPPLAGGKEQFF. The V and J genes are TRBV5-4 and TRBJ2-1, with 11 bases aligning to TRBD2. The CDR3 spans 15 residues. J was trimmed by 10 bases and V by 4 bases; bases with no gene match: 10. The germline CDR1 and CDR2 sequences are SGHNT and YYREEE (reference sequence).

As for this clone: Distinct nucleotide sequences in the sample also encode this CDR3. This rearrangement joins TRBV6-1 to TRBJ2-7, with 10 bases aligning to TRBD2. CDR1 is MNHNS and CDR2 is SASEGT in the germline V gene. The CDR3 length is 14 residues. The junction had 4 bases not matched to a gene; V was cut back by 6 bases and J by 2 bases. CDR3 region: CASRGAGGAYEQYF. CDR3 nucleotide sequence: TGTGCCAGCAGAGGAGCGGGAGGGGCCTACGAGCAGTACTTC.

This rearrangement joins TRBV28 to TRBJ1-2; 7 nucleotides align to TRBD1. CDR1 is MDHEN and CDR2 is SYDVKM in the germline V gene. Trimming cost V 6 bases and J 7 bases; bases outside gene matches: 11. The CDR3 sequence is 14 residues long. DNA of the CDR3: TGTGCCAGCAGGCCCGGGACAGAGCGACGTGGCTACACCTTC. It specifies CASRPGTERRGYTF.

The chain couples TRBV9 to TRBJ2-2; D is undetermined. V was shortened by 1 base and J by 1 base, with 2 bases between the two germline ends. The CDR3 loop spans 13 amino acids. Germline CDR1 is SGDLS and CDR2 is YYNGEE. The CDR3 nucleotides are TGTGCCAGCAGCGTATGGAACACCGGGGAGCTGTTTTTT. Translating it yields CASSVWNTGELFF.

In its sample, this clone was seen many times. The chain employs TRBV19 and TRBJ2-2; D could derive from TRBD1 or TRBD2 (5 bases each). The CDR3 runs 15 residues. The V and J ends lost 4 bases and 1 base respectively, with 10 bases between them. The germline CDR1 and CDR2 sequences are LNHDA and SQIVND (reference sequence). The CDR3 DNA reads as TGTGCCAGTAGTAGGGGGAGAGGGAACACCGGGGAGCTGTTTTTT. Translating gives CASSRGRGNTGELFF.

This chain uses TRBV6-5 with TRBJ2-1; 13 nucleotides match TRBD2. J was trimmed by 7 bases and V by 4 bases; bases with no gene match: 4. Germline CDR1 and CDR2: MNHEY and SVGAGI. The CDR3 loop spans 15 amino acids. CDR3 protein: CASSSGTSGINEQFF. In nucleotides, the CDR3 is TGTGCCAGCAGTTCCGGGACTAGCGGGATAAATGAGCAGTTCTTC.

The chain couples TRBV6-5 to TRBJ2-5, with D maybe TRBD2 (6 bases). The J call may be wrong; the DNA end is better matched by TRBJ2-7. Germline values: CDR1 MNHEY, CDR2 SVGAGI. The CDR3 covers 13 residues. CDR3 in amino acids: CASSPPGGYEQYF. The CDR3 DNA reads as TGTGCCAGCAGTCCCCCCGGAGGGTACGAGCAGTACTTC.

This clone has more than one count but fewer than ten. The CDR3: CASSKWAPGLAHEQYF. The DNA of the CDR3 is TGTGCCAGCAGCAAATGGGCCCCGGGACTAGCACACGAGCAGTACTTC. This chain uses TRBV21-1 with TRBJ2-7; the table gives TRBD2 as D, unverified against the DNA. TRBV21-1 is marked as a pseudogene. The CDR3 sequence is 16 residues long.

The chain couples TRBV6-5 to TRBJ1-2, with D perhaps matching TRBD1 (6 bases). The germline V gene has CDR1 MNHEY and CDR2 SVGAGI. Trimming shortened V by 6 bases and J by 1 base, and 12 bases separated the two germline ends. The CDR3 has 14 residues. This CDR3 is CASRSTGSNYGYTF. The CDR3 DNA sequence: TGTGCCAGCAGGAGTACAGGGAGTAACTATGGCTACACCTTC.

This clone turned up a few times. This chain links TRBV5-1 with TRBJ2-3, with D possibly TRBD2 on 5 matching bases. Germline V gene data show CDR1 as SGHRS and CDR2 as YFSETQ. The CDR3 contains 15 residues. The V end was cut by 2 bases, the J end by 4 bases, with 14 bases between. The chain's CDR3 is CASSFGVGSADTQYF. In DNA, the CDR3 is TGCGCCAGCAGCTTCGGGGTTGGTAGCGCAGATACGCAGTATTTT.

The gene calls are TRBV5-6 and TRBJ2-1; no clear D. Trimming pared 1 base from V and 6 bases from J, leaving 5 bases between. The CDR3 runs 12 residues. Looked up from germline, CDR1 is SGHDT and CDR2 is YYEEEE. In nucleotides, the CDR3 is TGTGCCAGCAGCTTGACAATCAATGAGCAGTTCTTC. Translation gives CASSLTINEQFF.

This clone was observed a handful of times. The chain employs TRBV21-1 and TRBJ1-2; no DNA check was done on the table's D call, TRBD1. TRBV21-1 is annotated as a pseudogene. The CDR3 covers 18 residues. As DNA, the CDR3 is TGTGCCAGCAGCGGGGGACAGGGGGCGTACCCCGATAACTATGGCTACACCTTC. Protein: CASSGGQGAYPDNYGYTF.

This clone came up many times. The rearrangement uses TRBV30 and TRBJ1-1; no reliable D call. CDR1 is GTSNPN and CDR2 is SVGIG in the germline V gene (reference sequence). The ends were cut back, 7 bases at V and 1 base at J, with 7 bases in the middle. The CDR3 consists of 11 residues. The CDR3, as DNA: TGTGCCTACAAAACGAACACTGAAGCTTTCTTT. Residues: CAYKTNTEAFF.

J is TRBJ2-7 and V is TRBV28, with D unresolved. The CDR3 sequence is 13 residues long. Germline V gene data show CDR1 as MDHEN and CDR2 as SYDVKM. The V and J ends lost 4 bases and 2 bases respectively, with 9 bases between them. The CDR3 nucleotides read TGTGCCAGCAGTTCACCGAGCACCTACGAGCAGTACTTC. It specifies CASSSPSTYEQYF.

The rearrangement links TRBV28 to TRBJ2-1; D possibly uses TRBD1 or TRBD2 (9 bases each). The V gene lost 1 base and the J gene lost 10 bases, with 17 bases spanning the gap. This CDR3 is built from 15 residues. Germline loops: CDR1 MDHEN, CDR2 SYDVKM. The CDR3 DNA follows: TGTGCCAGCAGTTTATTCGCTAGCGGGACAGGGGAGCAGTTCTTC. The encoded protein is CASSLFASGTGEQFF.

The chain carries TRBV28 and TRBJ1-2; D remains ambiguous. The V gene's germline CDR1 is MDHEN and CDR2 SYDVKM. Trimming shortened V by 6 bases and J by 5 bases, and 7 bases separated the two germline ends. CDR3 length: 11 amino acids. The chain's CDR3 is CASRTGYGYTF. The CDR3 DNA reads TGTGCCAGCAGGACTGGTTATGGCTACACCTTC.

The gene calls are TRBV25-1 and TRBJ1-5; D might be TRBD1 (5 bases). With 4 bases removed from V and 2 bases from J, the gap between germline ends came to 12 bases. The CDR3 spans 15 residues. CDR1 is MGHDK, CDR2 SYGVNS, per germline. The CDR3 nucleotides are TGTGCCAGCAGTGCTTCTGGGGGGGGCAATCAGCCCCAGCATTTT. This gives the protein CASSASGGGNQPQHF. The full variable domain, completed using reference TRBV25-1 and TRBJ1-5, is EADIYQTPRYLVIGTGKKITLECSQTMGHDKMYWYQQDPGMELHLIHYSYGVNSTEKGDLSSESTVSRIRTEHFPLTLESARPSHTSQYLCASSASGGGNQPQHFGDGTRLSIL.

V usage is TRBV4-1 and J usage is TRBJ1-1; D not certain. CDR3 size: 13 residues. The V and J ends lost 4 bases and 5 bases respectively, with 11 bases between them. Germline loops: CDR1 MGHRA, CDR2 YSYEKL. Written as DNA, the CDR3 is TGCGCCAGCAGCCTGGGTGGGCCTACTGAAGCTTTCTTT. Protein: CASSLGGPTEAFF.

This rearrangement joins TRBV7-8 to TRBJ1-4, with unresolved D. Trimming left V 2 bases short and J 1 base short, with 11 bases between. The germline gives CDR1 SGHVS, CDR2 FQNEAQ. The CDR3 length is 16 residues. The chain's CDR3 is CASSLPETGTNEKLFF. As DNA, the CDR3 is TGTGCCAGCAGCTTACCAGAGACTGGAACTAATGAAAAACTGTTTTTT.